The rows below give T cell receptor beta chains drawn from one sample of a study of OX40 agonist ivuxolimab in advanced cancers. Repertoires were generated with immunoSEQ multiplex PCR, while TCRdb's copy carries only in-frame clones and drops some. Altogether just over 90,000 clones are present, roughly 94% being singletons, with the ten largest covering around 2.5%. Material: CD4+ or CD8+ T cells sorted from blood, obtained in a trial of the OX40 agonist ivuxolimab. Source of these receptors: an adult with an advanced solid tumor such as melanoma, head and neck, liver or kidney cancer. CDR3s include the opening cysteine and the closing phenylalanine or tryptophan. Each record gives: D gene, clone size, V gene, J gene, CDR3 protein, CDR3 DNA. A D gene is named only where the DNA matches it firmly. The size field is filled for only some rows; it gives once, few, many or a size class.

D: TRBD1
size: NA
V: TRBV19
J: TRBJ2-1
CDR3: CASSMIQGLDEQFF
DNA: TGTGCCAGTAGTATGATACAGGGGCTGGATGAGCAGTTCTTC

D: TRBD1
size: once
V: TRBV9
J: TRBJ2-7
CDR3: CASSPTGSRVYEQYF
DNA: TGTGCCAGCAGCCCGACAGGGTCGAGGGTCTACGAGCAGTACTTC

D: NA
size: NA
V: TRBV4-1
J: TRBJ2-7
CDR3: CASSHLPDSYEQYF
DNA: TGCGCCAGCAGCCACCTGCCCGACAGCTACGAGCAGTACTTC

D: TRBD2
size: NA
V: TRBV9
J: TRBJ2-2
CDR3: CASSVVEGLSNTGELFF
DNA: TGTGCCAGCAGCGTAGTTGAGGGACTATCGAACACCGGGGAGCTGTTTTTT

D: NA
size: NA
V: TRBV6-5
J: TRBJ2-5
CDR3: CASSSPAVFQETQYF
DNA: TGTGCCAGCAGTTCTCCCGCAGTCTTCCAAGAGACCCAGTACTTC

D: NA
size: NA
V: TRBV2
J: TRBJ2-7
CDR3: CASSDLGHRAWDSYEQYF
DNA: TGTGCCAGCAGTGACCTCGGACACAGGGCGTGGGACTCCTACGAGCAGTACTTC

D: TRBD2
size: NA
V: TRBV27
J: TRBJ2-4
CDR3: CASSLGGGLKNIQYF
DNA: TGTGCCAGCAGCCTCGGGGGGGGGCTCAAAAACATTCAGTACTTC

D: NA
size: NA
V: TRBV21-1
J: TRBJ1-6
CDR3: CASSKNRPNSPLHF
DNA: TGTGCCAGCAGCAAGAACAGACCAAATTCACCCCTCCACTTT

D: TRBD2
size: NA
V: TRBV9
J: TRBJ2-1
CDR3: CASTLAGAKYNEQFF
DNA: TGTGCCAGCACCCTAGCGGGGGCTAAGTACAATGAGCAGTTCTTC

D: NA
size: NA
V: TRBV7-9
J: TRBJ2-5
CDR3: CASSVPGGVQETQYF
DNA: TGTGCCAGCAGCGTTCCAGGGGGGGTTCAAGAGACCCAGTACTTC

D: NA
size: NA
V: TRBV25-1
J: TRBJ2-5
CDR3: CASSEGGGPETQYF
DNA: TGTGCCAGCAGTGAAGGCGGGGGCCCGGAGACCCAGTACTTC

D: NA
size: NA
V: TRBV13
J: TRBJ2-6
CDR3: CASSLGRTGANVLTF
DNA: TGTGCCAGCAGCTTAGGGCGGACTGGGGCCAACGTCCTGACTTTC

D: TRBD1
size: NA
V: TRBV5-1
J: TRBJ2-7
CDR3: CASSLEGAPYEQYF
DNA: TGCGCCAGCAGCTTGGAGGGGGCACCCTACGAGCAGTACTTC

D: TRBD1
size: NA
V: TRBV19
J: TRBJ1-4
CDR3: CASSLARTGGGQLFF
DNA: TGTGCCAGTAGCCTGGCTCGGACAGGGGGCGGTCAACTGTTTTTT

D: TRBD2
size: NA
V: TRBV19
J: TRBJ2-1
CDR3: CARPPGLAYNEQFF
DNA: TGTGCCAGACCTCCGGGACTAGCGTACAATGAGCAGTTCTTC

D: NA
size: NA
V: TRBV6-5
J: TRBJ2-7
CDR3: CASSYGQIYEQYF
DNA: TGTGCCAGCAGTTACGGGCAGATCTACGAGCAGTACTTC

D: TRBD2
size: NA
V: TRBV27
J: TRBJ2-3
CDR3: CASNVLGTSGSTDTQYF
DNA: TGTGCCAGCAACGTCTTAGGGACTAGCGGGAGTACAGATACGCAGTATTTT

D: NA
size: NA
V: TRBV6-5
J: TRBJ2-3
CDR3: CASSYGWGDTQYF
DNA: TGTGCCAGCAGTTACGGGTGGGGAGATACGCAGTATTTT

D: NA
size: NA
V: TRBV6-5
J: TRBJ1-4
CDR3: CASSYGQDEKLFF
DNA: TGTGCCAGCAGTTACGGACAAGATGAAAAACTGTTTTTT

D: TRBD1
size: NA
V: TRBV5-8
J: TRBJ1-4
CDR3: CASSFSGTGANEKLFF
DNA: TGTGCCAGCAGCTTCTCCGGGACAGGTGCTAATGAAAAACTGTTTTTT

D: NA
size: NA
V: TRBV6-1
J: TRBJ2-7
CDR3: CASSVGNSYEQYF
DNA: TGTGCCAGCAGTGTCGGGAACTCCTACGAGCAGTACTTC

D: NA
size: NA
V: TRBV7-9
J: TRBJ2-5
CDR3: CASRLTETQYF
DNA: TGTGCCAGCAGATTAACGGAGACCCAGTACTTC

D: NA
size: NA
V: TRBV7-7
J: TRBJ2-5
CDR3: CASSLNSQETQYF
DNA: TGTGCTAGCAGCTTAAACAGCCAAGAGACCCAGTACTTC

D: NA
size: NA
V: TRBV6-1
J: TRBJ1-1
CDR3: CASSEALGTNTEAFF
DNA: TGTGCCAGCAGTGAAGCGCTTGGGACGAACACTGAAGCTTTCTTT

D: TRBD1
size: NA
V: TRBV27
J: TRBJ2-2
CDR3: CASKDQGAGELFF
DNA: TGTGCCAGCAAGGACCAGGGGGCCGGGGAGCTGTTTTTT

D: NA
size: NA
V: TRBV4-3
J: TRBJ2-5
CDR3: CASSPYVQETQYF
DNA: TGCGCCAGCAGCCCGTACGTCCAAGAGACCCAGTACTTC

D: TRBD1
size: NA
V: TRBV10-2
J: TRBJ1-2
CDR3: CASSLQGSEGYTF
DNA: TGCGCCAGCAGTTTACAGGGGTCGGAAGGCTACACCTTC

D: TRBD1
size: NA
V: TRBV5-1
J: TRBJ2-7
CDR3: CASSPGTGNLYEQYF
DNA: TGCGCCAGCAGCCCCGGGACAGGGAACTTGTACGAGCAGTACTTC

D: NA
size: NA
V: TRBV12-5
J: TRBJ1-2
CDR3: CASGLVQRYSTEIYGYTF
DNA: TGTGCTAGTGGTTTGGTACAAAGATACAGCACAGAAATCTATGGCTACACCTTC

D: NA
size: NA
V: TRBV25-1
J: TRBJ2-1
CDR3: CASSEWGYNEQFF
DNA: TGTGCCAGCAGTGAATGGGGATACAATGAGCAGTTCTTC

D: NA
size: NA
V: TRBV7-9
J: TRBJ1-1
CDR3: CASSLAVRNTEAFF
DNA: TGTGCCAGCAGCTTAGCTGTAAGGAACACTGAAGCTTTCTTT

D: TRBD2
size: NA
V: TRBV5-5
J: TRBJ2-7
CDR3: CASSLAGGPYEQYF
DNA: TGTGCCAGCAGCTTAGCGGGAGGGCCGTACGAGCAGTACTTC

D: NA
size: NA
V: TRBV5-4
J: TRBJ2-1
CDR3: CASSFRPSNEQFF
DNA: TGTGCCAGCAGCTTTCGGCCGAGTAATGAGCAGTTCTTC

D: TRBD2
size: medium-sized
V: TRBV27
J: TRBJ2-7
CDR3: CASTGGLGYEQYF
DNA: TGTGCCAGCACAGGCGGACTAGGCTACGAGCAGTACTTC

D: NA
size: NA
V: TRBV7-9
J: TRBJ1-2
CDR3: CASSPTTPAYYGYTF
DNA: TGTGCCAGCAGCCCAACGACACCGGCCTACTATGGCTACACCTTC

D: TRBD2
size: NA
V: TRBV27
J: TRBJ2-1
CDR3: CASSLSGGFYNEQFF
DNA: TGTGCCAGCAGTCTTAGCGGGGGTTTCTACAATGAGCAGTTCTTC

D: NA
size: NA
V: TRBV7-6
J: TRBJ2-2
CDR3: CASSLAYTGELFF
DNA: TGTGCCAGCAGCTTAGCGTACACCGGGGAGCTGTTTTTT

D: TRBD1
size: NA
V: TRBV2
J: TRBJ1-5
CDR3: CASREQGGYSNQPQHF
DNA: TGTGCCAGCAGGGAACAGGGGGGCTATAGCAATCAGCCCCAGCATTTT

D: NA
size: NA
V: TRBV27
J: TRBJ1-1
CDR3: CASSRPGTEAFF
DNA: TGTGCCAGCAGCAGACCCGGCACTGAAGCTTTCTTT

D: NA
size: NA
V: TRBV18
J: TRBJ2-3
CDR3: CASSRGSTDTQYF
DNA: TGTGCCAGCTCACGAGGGAGCACAGATACGCAGTATTTT

D: TRBD1
size: NA
V: TRBV2
J: TRBJ2-7
CDR3: CASSWTGSYEQYF
DNA: TGTGCCAGCAGTTGGACAGGGTCCTACGAGCAGTACTTC

D: NA
size: NA
V: TRBV27
J: TRBJ2-7
CDR3: CASSPQPGRVYEQYF
DNA: TGTGCCAGCAGTCCCCAACCCGGCAGGGTATACGAGCAGTACTTC

D: NA
size: NA
V: TRBV28
J: TRBJ2-5
CDR3: CASSPGTIGYKEETQYF
DNA: TGTGCCAGCAGTCCGGGGACAATTGGTTACAAAGAAGAGACCCAGTACTTC

D: NA
size: NA
V: TRBV28
J: TRBJ1-3
CDR3: CASSLFYANGNTIYF
DNA: TGTGCCAGCAGTTTATTCTACGCAAACGGGAACACCATATATTTT

D: TRBD2
size: once
V: TRBV4-2
J: TRBJ2-7
CDR3: CASRKQSGSLGSYEQYF
DNA: TGTGCCAGCAGGAAACAAAGCGGGAGCTTGGGTTCGTACGAGCAGTACTTC

D: NA
size: NA
V: TRBV21-1
J: TRBJ2-7
CDR3: CASSKDSGGKYF
DNA: TGTGCCAGCAGCAAAGACTCGGGGGGCAAGTACTTC

D: NA
size: NA
V: TRBV13
J: TRBJ1-2
CDR3: CASSLGRNYGYTF
DNA: TGTGCCAGCAGCCTGGGACGGAACTATGGCTACACCTTC

D: TRBD2
size: NA
V: TRBV6-4
J: TRBJ2-7
CDR3: CASRAGGPYEQYF
DNA: TGTGCCAGCAGAGCGGGAGGGCCGTACGAGCAGTACTTC

D: NA
size: NA
V: TRBV6-6
J: TRBJ2-5
CDR3: CASSEGETQYF
DNA: TGTGCCAGCAGTGAGGGGGAGACCCAGTACTTC

D: NA
size: NA
V: TRBV11-2
J: TRBJ2-7
CDR3: CASALGSYEQYF
DNA: TGTGCCAGCGCACTAGGCTCCTACGAGCAGTACTTC

D: TRBD1
size: NA
V: TRBV19
J: TRBJ2-1
CDR3: CASSQRQGPEQFF
DNA: TGTGCCAGTAGTCAAAGACAGGGACCTGAGCAGTTCTTC

D: NA
size: NA
V: TRBV4-1
J: TRBJ1-1
CDR3: CASSQVEGFVGTEAFF
DNA: TGCGCCAGCAGCCAAGTGGAGGGATTTGTCGGCACTGAAGCTTTCTTT

D: NA
size: NA
V: TRBV27
J: TRBJ1-1
CDR3: CASSLSTGTNTEAFF
DNA: TGTGCCAGCAGTTTATCTACAGGTACGAACACTGAAGCTTTCTTT

D: TRBD1
size: once
V: TRBV27
J: TRBJ2-5
CDR3: CASSLSGQGARETQYF
DNA: TGTGCCAGCAGTTTATCGGGGCAGGGGGCGCGAGAGACCCAGTACTTC

D: TRBD1
size: NA
V: TRBV6-1
J: TRBJ2-7
CDR3: CASSEGQGFSYEQYF
DNA: TGTGCCAGCAGTGAGGGACAGGGGTTCTCCTACGAGCAGTACTTC